The present TCR beta chain was sequenced within a study of brain T cells in children with intractable seizures listed by TCRdb under 2021. Notes on the research overall: A NanoString immunology panel was first used to screen resected brain tissue from roughly 56 pediatric epilepsy surgery cases for immune gene transcripts. About 65% of the 12 selected surgery cases also had pre-surgery blood sequenced, which left four cases with brain tissue only.

TCR beta chain sequences were generated from genomic DNA using the immunoSEQ assay. The source study handled its data this way. CDR3 sequences that did not begin with the conserved framework cysteine at position 104 were removed by hand. To get clonality, the normalized Shannon's Diversity Index was subtracted from one, giving values from 0 (maximal diversity) to 1 (oligoclonal). Differences in the frequency of the same CDR3 between samples, such as brain versus blood, were assessed with chi-squared comparison-of-proportions tests. Public clonotypes were found by searching immuneACCESS, and the VDJdb browser was used to assess similarity to known antiviral clonotypes. This immuneACCESS table, as held by TCRdb, lists in-frame sequences with V and J called but not all clones. Of the missing ones, under half trace to an unresolved V gene in checked studies; the others have no known cause. The D gene and trimming were derived from the DNA, and the V and J assignments and clone size from that table. The sample includes approximately 330,000 clones, with 93% observed a single time. The ten largest clones add up to approximately 5% of the sample.

V loses 4 bases of germline sequence and J loses 0 bases, and the interval between the two ends is 18 bases. The CDR3 goes from the cysteine to the phenylalanine over 17 residues. Just the 51-base CDR3 DNA is kept, in frame starting at base 1. On this clone: The antigen it binds to is not known. No much larger clonotype is one base removed from it; base qualities were not supplied.

The time point label, read with the paper, signifies: blood from clinic visit 5 months post-surgery; TSC patient then seizure free. The surgery cases showing the highest brain T cell transcript signatures were chosen for TCR beta chain sequencing of brain tissue and, when available, of blood. Before surgery, the patients had been given at least one anti-epileptic drug. The TCR-sequenced patients were children whose drug-resistant epilepsy was caused by tuberous sclerosis complex, focal cortical dysplasia, Rasmussen encephalitis or hemimegalencephaly. The Monarch genomic DNA purification kit was used to extract bulk genomic DNA from unsorted brain tissue and whole blood. Study-wide findings and limitations: Sequencing depth differed between pre- and post-surgery blood, so clones missing from the pre-surgery sample may reflect undersampling. The patients' HCMV serostatus was not known, and viral specificity was inferred solely from CDR3 sequence similarity.

This sequence originates from a boy under three years old with tuberous sclerosis and intractable seizures. This receptor chain uses TRBV5-3 and TRBJ2-3, with the D gene possibly TRBD1 or TRBD2, each one fitting 5 bases. TRBV5-3 belongs to the ORF category, with a function that is uncertain. The sample consisted of peripheral blood, taken 4 to 5 months after surgery. The CDR3 reads as follows: CARSRGTAVSSTDTQYF. The DNA sequence is as follows: TGTGCCAGAAGCCGAGGGACGGCGGTGAGCAGCACAGATACGCAGTATTTT.